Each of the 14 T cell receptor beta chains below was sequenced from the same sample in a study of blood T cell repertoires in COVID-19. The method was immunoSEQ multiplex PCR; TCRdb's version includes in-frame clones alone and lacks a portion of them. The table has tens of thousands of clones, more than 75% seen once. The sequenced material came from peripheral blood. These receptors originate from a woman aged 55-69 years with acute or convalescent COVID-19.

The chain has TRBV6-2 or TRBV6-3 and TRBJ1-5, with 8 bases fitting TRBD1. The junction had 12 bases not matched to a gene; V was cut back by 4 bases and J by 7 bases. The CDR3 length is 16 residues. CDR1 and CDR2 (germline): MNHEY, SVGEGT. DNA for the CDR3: TGTGCCAGCAGTTCGCGGCCTCCAGGGGGCGGGCAGCCCCAGCATTTT. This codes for CASSSRPPGGGQPQHF.

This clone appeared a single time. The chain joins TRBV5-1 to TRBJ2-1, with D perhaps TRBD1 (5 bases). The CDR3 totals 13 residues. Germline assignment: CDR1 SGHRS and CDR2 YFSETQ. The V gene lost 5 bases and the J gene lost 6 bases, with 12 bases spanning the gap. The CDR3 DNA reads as TGCGCCAGCAGTAACCGACAGTTCAATGAGCAGTTCTTC. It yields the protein CASSNRQFNEQFF.

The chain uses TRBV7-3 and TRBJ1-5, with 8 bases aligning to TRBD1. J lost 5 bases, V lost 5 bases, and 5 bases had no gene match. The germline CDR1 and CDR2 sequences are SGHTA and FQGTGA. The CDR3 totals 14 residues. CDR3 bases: TGTGCCAGCAGCCCGGGACAGGCTTATCAGCCCCAGCATTTT. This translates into CASSPGQAYQPQHF.

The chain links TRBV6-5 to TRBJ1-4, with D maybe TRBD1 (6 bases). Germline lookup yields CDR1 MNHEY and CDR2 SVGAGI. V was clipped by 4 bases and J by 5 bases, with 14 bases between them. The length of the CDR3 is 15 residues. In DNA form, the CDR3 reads TGTGCCAGCAGTTCAATACAGGGTCAGAATGAAAAACTGTTTTTT. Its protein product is CASSSIQGQNEKLFF.

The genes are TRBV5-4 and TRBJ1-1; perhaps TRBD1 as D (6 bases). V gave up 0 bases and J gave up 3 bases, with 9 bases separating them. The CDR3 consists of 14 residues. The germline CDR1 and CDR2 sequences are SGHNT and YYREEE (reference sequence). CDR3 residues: CASSLEQGYTEAFF. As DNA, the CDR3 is TGTGCCAGCAGCTTGGAACAGGGATACACTGAAGCTTTCTTT.

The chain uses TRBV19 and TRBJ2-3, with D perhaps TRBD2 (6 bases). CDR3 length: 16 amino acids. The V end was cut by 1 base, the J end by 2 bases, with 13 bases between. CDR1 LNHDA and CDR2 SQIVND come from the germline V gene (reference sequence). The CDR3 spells CASSIGLASYTDTQYF. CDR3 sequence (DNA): TGTGCCAGTAGTATAGGGCTAGCGAGTTACACAGATACGCAGTATTTT.

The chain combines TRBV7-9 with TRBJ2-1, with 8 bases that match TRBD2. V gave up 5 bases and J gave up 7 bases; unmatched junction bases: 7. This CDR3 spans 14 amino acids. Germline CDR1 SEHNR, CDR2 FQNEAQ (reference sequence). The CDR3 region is CASSQLAGRNEQFF. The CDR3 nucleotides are TGTGCCAGCAGCCAGCTAGCGGGTAGAAATGAGCAGTTCTTC.

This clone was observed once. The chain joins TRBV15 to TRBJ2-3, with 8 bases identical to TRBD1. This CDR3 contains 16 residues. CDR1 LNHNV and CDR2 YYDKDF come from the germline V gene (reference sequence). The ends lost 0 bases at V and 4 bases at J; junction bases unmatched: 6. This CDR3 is CATSRDQGQGSDTQYF. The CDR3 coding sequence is TGTGCCACCAGCAGAGATCAAGGACAGGGCTCAGATACGCAGTATTTT.

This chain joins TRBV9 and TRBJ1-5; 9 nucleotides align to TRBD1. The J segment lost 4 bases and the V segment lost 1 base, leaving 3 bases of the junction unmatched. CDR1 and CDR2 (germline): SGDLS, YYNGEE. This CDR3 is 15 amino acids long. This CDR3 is CASSVSGTGNQPQHF. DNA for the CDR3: TGTGCCAGCAGCGTATCTGGGACAGGGAATCAGCCCCAGCATTTT.

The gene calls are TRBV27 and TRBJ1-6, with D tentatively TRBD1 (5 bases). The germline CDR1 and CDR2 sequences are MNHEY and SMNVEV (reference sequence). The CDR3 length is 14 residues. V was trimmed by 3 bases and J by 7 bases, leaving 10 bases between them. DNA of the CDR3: TGTGCCAGCAGTTTCACCGGGGGAAATTCACCCCTCCACTTT. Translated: CASSFTGGNSPLHF.

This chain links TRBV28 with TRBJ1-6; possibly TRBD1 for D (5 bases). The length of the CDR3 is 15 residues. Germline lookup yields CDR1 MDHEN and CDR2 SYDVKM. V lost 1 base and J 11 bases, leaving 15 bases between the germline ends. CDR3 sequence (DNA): TGTGCCAGCAGTTTATTTGCAGGGAACGAGGCACCCCTCCACTTT. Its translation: CASSLFAGNEAPLHF.

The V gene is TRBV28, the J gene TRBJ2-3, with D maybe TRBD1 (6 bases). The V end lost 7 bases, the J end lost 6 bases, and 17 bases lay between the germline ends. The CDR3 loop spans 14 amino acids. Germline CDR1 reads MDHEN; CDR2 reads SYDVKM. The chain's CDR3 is CASTQGGVKDTQYF. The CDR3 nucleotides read TGTGCCAGCACACAGGGTGGTGTAAAGGATACGCAGTATTTT.

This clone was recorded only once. The DNA for the CDR3 is TGTGCCAGTAGAGTGACAGGGGATTGGGACTATGGCTACACCTTC. Translation gives CASRVTGDWDYGYTF. The gene calls are TRBV19 and TRBJ1-2, with 8 bases matching TRBD1. The ends lost 6 bases at V and 3 bases at J; junction bases unmatched: 9. This CDR3 contains 15 residues. Germline CDR1 reads LNHDA; CDR2 reads SQIVND (reference sequence).

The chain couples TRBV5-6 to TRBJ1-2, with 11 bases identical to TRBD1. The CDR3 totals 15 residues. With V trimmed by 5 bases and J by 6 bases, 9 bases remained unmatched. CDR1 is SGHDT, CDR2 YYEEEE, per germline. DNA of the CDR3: TGTGCCAGCAGTAGGACAGGGGGCCTAGAGGATGGCTACACCTTC. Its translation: CASSRTGGLEDGYTF.